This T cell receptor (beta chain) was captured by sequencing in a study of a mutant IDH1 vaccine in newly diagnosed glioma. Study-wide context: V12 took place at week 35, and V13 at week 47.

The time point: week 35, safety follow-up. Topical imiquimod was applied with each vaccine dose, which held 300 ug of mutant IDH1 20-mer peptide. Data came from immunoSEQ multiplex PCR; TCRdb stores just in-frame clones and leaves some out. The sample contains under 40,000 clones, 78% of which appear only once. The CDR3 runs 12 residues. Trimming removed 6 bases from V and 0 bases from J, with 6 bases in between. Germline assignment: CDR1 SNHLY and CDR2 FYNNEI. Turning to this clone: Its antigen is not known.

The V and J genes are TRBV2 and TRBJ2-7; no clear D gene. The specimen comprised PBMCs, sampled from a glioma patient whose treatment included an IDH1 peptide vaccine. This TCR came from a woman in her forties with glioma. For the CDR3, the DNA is TGTGCCAGCAGCGAGATCTCCTACGAGCAGTACTTC. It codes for CASSEISYEQYF. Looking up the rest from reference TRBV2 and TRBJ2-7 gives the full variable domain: EPEVTQTPSHQVTQMGQEVILRCVPISNHLYFYWYRQILGQKVEFLVSFYNNEISEKSEIFDDQFSVERPDGSNFTLKIRSTKLEDSAMYFCASSEISYEQYFGPGTRLTVT.